Included here is one T cell receptor (beta chain) sequence, with context. Its antigen is still unknown. Per-base quality was not reported, and no clone a single base away is much larger than it. The entry originates in a study of preoperative IRX-2 immunotherapy in early breast cancer (dated by TCRdb to between 2019 and 2020). The sample's treatment or condition label is to be understood as: preoperative locoregional IRX-2 cytokine immunotherapy. The samples were obtained from a phase Ib study that tested preoperative, locoregional IRX-2 cytokine immunotherapy designed to prime immune responses. Patients with early-stage breast cancer who were given IRX-2 before surgery served as donors. Preparation of the library involved the immunoSEQ multiplex PCR assay. TCRdb took over this immuneACCESS table, retaining in-frame rearrangements with V and J assigned. Such tables are incomplete; in checked studies, under half of the missing clones stem from an unresolved V gene, and the remainder is unexplained. The sample contains 2,500 to 3,500 clones, around three quarters of them found a single time. The leading ten clones occupy about 8% of the sample.

From cysteine to phenylalanine, the CDR3 is 13 amino acids long. The read is trimmed to its CDR3 DNA, 39 bases read in frame from base 1. The germline V gene gives CDR1 as MNHGY and CDR2 as SAAAGT. V gives up 10 bases and J gives up 3 bases, and the segment between their germline ends measures 13 bases. The receptor's source is a human donor with breast cancer. The sample in question was tumor tissue, obtained after IRX-2 immunotherapy. The V gene is TRBV6-8 and the J gene is TRBJ1-3, with TRBD1 as a weak D call on 5 bases. The nucleotide sequence reads TGTGCCATCGGGGGGGTTGTTGGAAACACCATATATTTT. The translation is CAIGGVVGNTIYF.